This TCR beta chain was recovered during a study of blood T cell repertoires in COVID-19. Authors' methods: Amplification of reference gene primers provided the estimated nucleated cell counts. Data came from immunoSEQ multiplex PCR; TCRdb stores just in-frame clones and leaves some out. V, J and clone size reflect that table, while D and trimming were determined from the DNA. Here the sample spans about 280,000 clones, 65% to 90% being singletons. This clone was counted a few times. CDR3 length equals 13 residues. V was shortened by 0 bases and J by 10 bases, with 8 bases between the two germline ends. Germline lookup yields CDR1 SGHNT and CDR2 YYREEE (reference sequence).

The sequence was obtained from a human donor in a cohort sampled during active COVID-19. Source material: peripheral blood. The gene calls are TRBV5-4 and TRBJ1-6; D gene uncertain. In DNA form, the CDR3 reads TGTGCCAGCAGCTTGGAAGGGAGGTCACCCCTCCACTTT. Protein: CASSLEGRSPLHF.